The following is a T cell receptor (beta chain) sequence with its context. This sample was included in a study of blood T cell repertoires in COVID-19. Looking at the study overall: There were acute and convalescent COVID-19 samples, and they came from the United States, Italy and Spain. Sample material is recorded as cDNA or gDNA derived from T cells, B-cell-depleted T cells, or PBMCs.

CDR1 and CDR2 from the germline V gene are SGHDT and YYEEEE. Unmatched junction bases numbered 3, after V lost 5 bases and J lost 4 bases. CDR3 size: 14 residues. The repertoire was sequenced with immunoSEQ multiplex PCR; TCRdb's copy has only in-frame clones and lacks some. The sample contains 150,000 to 200,000 clones, about 87% of which appear only once. Sample: peripheral blood. The chain employs TRBV5-6 and TRBJ2-7, with 13 bases lining up with TRBD2. The TCR was taken from a woman aged 80 or over with COVID-19, enrolled during active disease. CDR3 amino acids: CASSMTSGRYEQYF. In DNA form, the CDR3 reads TGTGCCAGCAGTATGACTAGCGGGAGGTACGAGCAGTACTTC.